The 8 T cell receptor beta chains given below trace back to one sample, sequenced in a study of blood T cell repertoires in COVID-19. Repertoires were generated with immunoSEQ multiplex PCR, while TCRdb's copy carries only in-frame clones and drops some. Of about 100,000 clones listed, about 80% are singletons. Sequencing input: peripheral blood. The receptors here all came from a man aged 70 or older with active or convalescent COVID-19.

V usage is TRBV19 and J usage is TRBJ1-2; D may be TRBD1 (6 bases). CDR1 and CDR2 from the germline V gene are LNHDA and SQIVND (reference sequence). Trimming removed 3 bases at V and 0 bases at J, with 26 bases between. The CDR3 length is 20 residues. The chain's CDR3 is CASSIEHLQTRGLTNYGYTF. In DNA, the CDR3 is TGTGCCAGTAGTATTGAGCACCTCCAGACCAGGGGCCTAACTAACTATGGCTACACCTTC.

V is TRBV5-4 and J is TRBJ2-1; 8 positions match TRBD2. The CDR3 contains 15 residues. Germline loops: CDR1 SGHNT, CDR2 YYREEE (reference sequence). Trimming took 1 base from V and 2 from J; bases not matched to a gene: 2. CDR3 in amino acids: CASSLTGGAYNEQFF. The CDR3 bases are TGTGCCAGCAGCTTGACCGGGGGGGCCTACAATGAGCAGTTCTTC.

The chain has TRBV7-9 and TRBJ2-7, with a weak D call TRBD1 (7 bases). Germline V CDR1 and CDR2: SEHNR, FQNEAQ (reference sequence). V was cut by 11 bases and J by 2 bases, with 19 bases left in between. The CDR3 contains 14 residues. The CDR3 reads CAAGEDRPPYEQYF. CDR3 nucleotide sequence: TGTGCCGCCGGGGAGGACAGGCCCCCCTACGAGCAGTACTTC.

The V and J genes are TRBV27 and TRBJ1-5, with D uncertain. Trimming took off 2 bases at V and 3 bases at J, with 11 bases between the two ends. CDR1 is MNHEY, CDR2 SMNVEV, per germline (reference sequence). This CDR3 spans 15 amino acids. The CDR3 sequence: CASSLGGIPNQPQHF. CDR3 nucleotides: TGTGCCAGCAGTTTAGGAGGGATCCCCAATCAGCCCCAGCATTTT.

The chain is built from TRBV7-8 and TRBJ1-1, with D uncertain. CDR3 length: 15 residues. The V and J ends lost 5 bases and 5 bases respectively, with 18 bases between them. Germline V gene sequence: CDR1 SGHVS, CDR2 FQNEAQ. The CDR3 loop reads CASSRGGIRGTEAFF. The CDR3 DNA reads TGTGCCAGCAGCCGAGGAGGGATTCGGGGTACTGAAGCTTTCTTT.

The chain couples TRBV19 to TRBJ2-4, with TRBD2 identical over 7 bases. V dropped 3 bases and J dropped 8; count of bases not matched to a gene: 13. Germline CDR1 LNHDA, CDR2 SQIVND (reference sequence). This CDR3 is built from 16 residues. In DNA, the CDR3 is TGTGCCAGTAGTATCCTAGCGGCCTCCCCCGGGTACATTCAGTACTTC. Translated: CASSILAASPGYIQYF.

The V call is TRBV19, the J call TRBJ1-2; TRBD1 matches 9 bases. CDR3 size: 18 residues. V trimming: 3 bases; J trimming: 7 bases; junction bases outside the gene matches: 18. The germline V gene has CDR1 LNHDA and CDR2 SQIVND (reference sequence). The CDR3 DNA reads TGTGCCAGTAGTATCCCCGGGACAGGGACGGATCGCGGGGCTGGCTACACCTTC. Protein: CASSIPGTGTDRGAGYTF.

CDR3 sequence (DNA): TGTGCCAGTACCCCCAGGGATACCTCCTATAATTCACCCCTCCACTTT. This translates into CASTPRDTSYNSPLHF. This chain links TRBV19 with TRBJ1-6; tentatively, D is TRBD1 (5 bases). V was cut by 7 bases and J by 0 bases, with 13 bases left in between. CDR1 and CDR2 (germline): LNHDA, SQIVND (reference sequence). The CDR3 consists of 16 residues. Combining the CDR3 with reference TRBV19 and TRBJ1-6 gives the whole variable domain DGGITQSPKYLFRKEGQNVTLSCEQNLNHDAMYWYRQDPGQGLRLIYYSQIVNDFQKGDIAEGYSVSREKKESFPLTVTSAQKNPTAFYLCASTPRDTSYNSPLHFGNGTRLTVT.